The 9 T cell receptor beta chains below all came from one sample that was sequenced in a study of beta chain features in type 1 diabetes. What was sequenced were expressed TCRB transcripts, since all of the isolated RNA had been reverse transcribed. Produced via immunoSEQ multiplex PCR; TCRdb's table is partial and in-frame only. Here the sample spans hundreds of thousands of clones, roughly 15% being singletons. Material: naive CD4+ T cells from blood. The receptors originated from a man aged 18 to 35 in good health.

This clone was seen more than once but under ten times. The CDR3 DNA follows: TGTGCCAGCACCGGACTAGCGGGGGGTGTGGAGACCCAGTACTTC. This translates into CASTGLAGGVETQYF. The chain joins TRBV2 to TRBJ2-5; 14 bases map to TRBD2. With 7 bases clipped from V and 5 bases from J, the junction kept 6 bases outside the gene matches. This CDR3 comprises 15 residues. CDR1 is SNHLY, CDR2 FYNNEI, per germline.

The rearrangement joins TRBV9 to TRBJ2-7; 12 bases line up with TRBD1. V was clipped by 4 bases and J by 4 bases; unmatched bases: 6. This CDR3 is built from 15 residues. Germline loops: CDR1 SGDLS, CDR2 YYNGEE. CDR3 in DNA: TGTGCCAGCAGCCCACCGGGACAGGGGGCTTACGAGCAGTACTTC. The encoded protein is CASSPPGQGAYEQYF.

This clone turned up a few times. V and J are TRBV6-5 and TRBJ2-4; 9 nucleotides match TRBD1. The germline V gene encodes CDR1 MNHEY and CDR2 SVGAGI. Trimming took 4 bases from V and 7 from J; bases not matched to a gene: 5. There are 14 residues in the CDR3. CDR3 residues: CASSSRDRANIQYF. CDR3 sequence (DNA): TGTGCCAGCAGTTCCAGGGACAGGGCGAACATTCAGTACTTC.

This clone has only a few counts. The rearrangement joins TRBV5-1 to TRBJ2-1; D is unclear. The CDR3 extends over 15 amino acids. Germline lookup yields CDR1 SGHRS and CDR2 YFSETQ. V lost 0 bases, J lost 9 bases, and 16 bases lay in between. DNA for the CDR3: TGCGCCAGCAGCTTGGACATTCTAAGGTCGGGTGAGCAGTTCTTC. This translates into CASSLDILRSGEQFF.

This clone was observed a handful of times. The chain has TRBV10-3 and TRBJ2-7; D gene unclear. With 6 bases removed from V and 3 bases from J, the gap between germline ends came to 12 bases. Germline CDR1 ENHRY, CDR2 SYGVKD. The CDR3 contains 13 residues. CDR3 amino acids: CAISENLYYEQYF. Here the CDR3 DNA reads TGTGCCATCAGCGAAAACCTCTACTACGAGCAGTACTTC.

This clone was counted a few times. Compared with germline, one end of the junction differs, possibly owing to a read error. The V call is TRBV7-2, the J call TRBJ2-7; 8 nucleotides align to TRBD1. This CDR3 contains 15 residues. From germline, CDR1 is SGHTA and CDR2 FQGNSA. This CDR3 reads CASSQQGVISSEQYF. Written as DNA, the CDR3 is TGTGCCAGCAGCCAACAGGGGGTGATCTCCTCCGAGCAGTACTTC.

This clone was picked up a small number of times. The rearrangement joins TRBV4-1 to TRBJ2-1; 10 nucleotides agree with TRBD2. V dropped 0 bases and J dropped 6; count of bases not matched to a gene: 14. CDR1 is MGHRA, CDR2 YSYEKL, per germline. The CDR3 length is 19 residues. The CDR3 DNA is TGCGCCAGCAGCCAAGACCCGACCCTCTCTAGCGGGAGTATCAATGAGCAGTTCTTC. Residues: CASSQDPTLSSGSINEQFF.

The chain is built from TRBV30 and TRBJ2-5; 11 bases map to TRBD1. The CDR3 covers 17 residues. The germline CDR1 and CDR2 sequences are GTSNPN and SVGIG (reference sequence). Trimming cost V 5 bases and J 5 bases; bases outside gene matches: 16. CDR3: CAWVPGTGGAVGETQYF. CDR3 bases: TGTGCCTGGGTGCCCGGGACAGGGGGGGCGGTCGGGGAGACCCAGTACTTC.

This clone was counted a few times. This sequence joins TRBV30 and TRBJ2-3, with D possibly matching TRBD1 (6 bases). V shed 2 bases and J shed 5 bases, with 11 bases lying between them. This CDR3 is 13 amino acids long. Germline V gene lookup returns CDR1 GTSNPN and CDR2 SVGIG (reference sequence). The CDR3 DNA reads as TGTGCCTGGAGTTGGGGGCCGGGAGATACGCAGTATTTT. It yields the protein CAWSWGPGDTQYF.